Presented here are 2 T cell receptor beta chains from one specimen sequenced in a study of tissue T cells after allogeneic stem cell transplantation. Libraries were prepared by immunoSEQ multiplex PCR; TCRdb keeps only in-frame clonotypes and omits some of them. The repertoire includes some 5,000 clones, more than 25% of them detected once, and 6.7% sits in the top ten. Indicated time point: mouse harvest day 14 after allogeneic transplant. The graft held 10^6 splenic CD5+ T cells and 10^7 T-cell-depleted bone marrow cells. The sample was skin. Source of these receptors: a female BALB/c mouse given C57BL/6 T cells with graft-versus-host disease after an allogeneic hematopoietic cell transplant.

This clone is medium-sized. Genes and germline are mouse. Coverage ceases 1 residue before the CDR3 finishes, and the germline J gene fills in the end. Additional DNA sequences in this sample encode the identical CDR3. This chain uses TRBV26 with TRBJ1-5; possible D gene TRBD1, 5 bases. V was trimmed by 4 bases and J by 1 base, leaving 5 bases between them. This CDR3 contains 13 residues. CDR1 and CDR2 (germline): KGHPV, FQNQEV (reference sequence). The CDR3 spells CASSRQNNQAPLF. The sequenced CDR3 bases are TGTGCCAGCAGTCGACAGAACAACCAGGCTCCGCTT.

Details on this clone: Germline and genes: mouse. The CDR3 sequence is CASSPGQGTEVFF. The sequenced CDR3 bases are TGTGCCAGCAGCCCGGGACAGGGCACAGAAGTCTTC. The V call is TRBV3, the J call TRBJ1-1; 9 bases are shared with TRBD1. The read is 1 residue too short to cover the CDR3 end, so that end is filled in from the germline J gene. The V gene's germline CDR1 is SNHLY and CDR2 FYNGKV (reference sequence). There are 13 residues in the CDR3. The trim removed 5 bases at V and 4 bases at J, leaving 2 bases unmatched.